Detailed here is one T cell receptor (beta chain). Its antigen is not identified. 60 Vbeta and 13 Jbeta primers were used in PCR. Sequencing used immunoSEQ multiplex PCR; TCRdb keeps in-frame clones, though not all of them. This table has around 180,000 clones, over 60% appearing once. The CDR3 is 13 amino acids. The V gene's germline CDR1 is SGHRS and CDR2 YFSETQ. V was shortened by 0 bases and J by 8 bases, with 6 bases between the two germline ends. This specimen belongs to a study of cytomegalovirus exposure and HLA in healthy donors. As for the study in general: Earlier sequencing of some 170 million T cells yielded 100 million to 140 million unique TCR beta sequences.

Study outcomes and limitations: Donors belonging to an Asian-associated ancestry cluster reportedly showed fewer N-insertions in productive TCRs than the approximately 670-donor mean, according to what a later analysis found. When the data were analyzed later, several of the most significant clusters appeared to be linked to common viral pathogens. Most subjects' HLA-A and HLA-B alleles were reportedly predicted from TCR beta sequences.

The clonotype was recovered from a girl aged 5-17 years in good health and CMV-seronegative. This sequence joins TRBV5-1 and TRBJ1-6, with D uncertain. Sequenced: PBMCs. The CDR3 sequence: CASSLDGYSPLHF. CDR3 DNA: TGCGCCAGCAGCTTGGACGGGTATTCACCCCTCCACTTT.